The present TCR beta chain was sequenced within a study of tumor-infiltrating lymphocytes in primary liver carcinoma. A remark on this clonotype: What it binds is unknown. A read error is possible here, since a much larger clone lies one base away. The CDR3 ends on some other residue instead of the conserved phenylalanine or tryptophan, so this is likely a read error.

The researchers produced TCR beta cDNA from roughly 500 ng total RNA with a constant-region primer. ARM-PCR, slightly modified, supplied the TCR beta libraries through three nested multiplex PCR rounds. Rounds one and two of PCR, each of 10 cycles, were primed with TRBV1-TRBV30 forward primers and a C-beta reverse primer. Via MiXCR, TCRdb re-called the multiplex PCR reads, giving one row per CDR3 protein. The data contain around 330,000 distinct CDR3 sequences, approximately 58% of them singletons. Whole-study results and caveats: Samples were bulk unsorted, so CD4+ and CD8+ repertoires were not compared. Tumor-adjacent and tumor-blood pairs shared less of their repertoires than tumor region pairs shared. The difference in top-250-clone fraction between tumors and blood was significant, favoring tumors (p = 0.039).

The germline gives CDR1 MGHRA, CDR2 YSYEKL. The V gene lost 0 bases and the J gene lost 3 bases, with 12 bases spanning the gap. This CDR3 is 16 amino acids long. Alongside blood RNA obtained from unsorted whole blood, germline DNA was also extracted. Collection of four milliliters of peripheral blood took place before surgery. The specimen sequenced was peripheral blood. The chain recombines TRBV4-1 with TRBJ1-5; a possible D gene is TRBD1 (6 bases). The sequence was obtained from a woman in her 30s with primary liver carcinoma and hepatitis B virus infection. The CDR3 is CASSQEIGQNNQPQHL. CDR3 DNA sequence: TGCGCCAGCAGCCAAGAGATCGGACAGAACAATCAGCCCCAGCATCTT.